The rows below give T cell receptor beta chains drawn from one sample of a study of blood T cells in healthy people across ages. Via MiXCR, TCRdb re-called the 5' RACE reads, giving one row per CDR3 protein. Among approximately 730,000 distinct CDR3 sequences listed, less than 70% were seen once. The sequencing sample was made of blood. Receptors originate from a man older than 75 in good health. CDR3s leave out the opening cysteine and the closing phenylalanine or tryptophan. Clone size is shown for a subset of rows, as once, few, many or a class of expanded clone.

TRBV28	few	TRBJ2-1	ASLSSQGTISYNEQF
TRBV24-1	-	TRBJ2-1	ATAGRGIINEQF
TRBV6-5	-	TRBJ2-3	ASSYSRLAPIGQY
TRBV18	-	TRBJ1-2	ASSPGGPVYGYT
TRBV27	-	TRBJ2-3	ASSPRPTGDTQY
TRBV12-3/TRBV12-4	-	TRBJ1-1	ASSLAPVDTEAF
TRBV7-2	-	TRBJ1-6	ASSASSYNSPLH
TRBV4-1	few	TRBJ2-5	ASSQPGTGRGETQY
TRBV7-3	-	TRBJ2-3	ASSLTGGRLASTLSTDTQY
TRBV15	few	TRBJ1-1	ATSRDLPDEAF
TRBV29-1	few	TRBJ1-2	SVREGYT
TRBV5-1	few	TRBJ2-1	ASSWGRDKNEQF
TRBV12-3/TRBV12-4	-	TRBJ1-4	ASSSAWGGEKLF
TRBV12-3/TRBV12-4	few	TRBJ2-7	ASSGASGRYEQY
TRBV2	-	TRBJ1-6	ASSRTGALSPLH
TRBV5-1	-	TRBJ2-5	ASSLAGGSNQETQY
TRBV5-1	-	TRBJ2-7	ASHNGVHRQVGTYERY
TRBV20-1	few	TRBJ2-7	SARDHGSYEQY
TRBV21-1	-	TRBJ2-5	ASSNGTGVREQY
TRBV10-2	few	TRBJ2-7	ASAIRSSYEQY
TRBV2	few	TRBJ2-7	ASRAGTGASYEQY
TRBV14	-	TRBJ1-2	ASSQDPDGFYGYT
TRBV5-1	few	TRBJ2-5	ASSLGSSGQETQY
TRBV14	few	TRBJ1-1	ASSQLGGVNTEAF
TRBV3-1	few	TRBJ2-1	ASSPNRRRSGYNEQF
TRBV27	-	TRBJ2-2	ASSSWTSGRGGELF
TRBV10-3	few	TRBJ2-5	AISEGHQETQY
TRBV10-3	few	TRBJ1-1	AIRDKNTEAF
TRBV5-1	few	-	ASSQGLAGVETQY
TRBV10-3	-	TRBJ1-6	AISEGRGIHNSPLH
TRBV7-9	-	TRBJ2-7	ASSRTVTPEQY
TRBV2	many	TRBJ2-7	ASRGLAGAFYEQY
TRBV20-1	few	TRBJ1-2	SFPSDNYGYT
TRBV9	-	TRBJ2-1	ASSSLTGTSGTSEQF
TRBV6-5	few	TRBJ2-5	ASRDQRPQETQY
TRBV10-3	-	TRBJ2-7	AISERGNEQY
TRBV11-2	-	TRBJ1-2	ASSLSFGVKGYT
TRBV18	few	TRBJ2-7	ASSPTLALYEQY
TRBV6-6	-	TRBJ2-7	ASSQQGGEIQY
TRBV25-1	-	TRBJ2-2	ASSETVNTGELF
TRBV20-1	few	TRBJ1-1	SATPWGTEAF
TRBV10-3	-	TRBJ1-2	AISESGGINYGYT
TRBV21-1	-	TRBJ2-4	ASSSFLRDPLAKNIQY
TRBV27	-	TRBJ2-3	ASSDPGLGRDTQY
TRBV20-1	once	TRBJ2-3	SANVGLVDTQY
TRBV20-1	few	TRBJ1-4	SARDNRSNEKLF
TRBV2	-	TRBJ2-1	ASRRGTLNEQF
TRBV12-3/TRBV12-4	-	TRBJ2-3	ASRPTGADTQY
TRBV29-1	few	TRBJ2-3	SVGPTGADTQY
TRBV3-1	-	TRBJ2-7	ASSPLAGGIGEQY
TRBV20-1	-	-	SVLGLAGDSGETQY
TRBV27	once	TRBJ2-3	ATARGRTDTQY